This TCR beta chain was sequenced in a study of Ad26.COV2.S vaccination and SARS-CoV-2 variants. Deletions cut 2 bases from V and 4 bases from J, with 5 bases between. CDR1 and CDR2 from the germline V gene are MNHEY and SVGAGI. This CDR3 spans 12 amino acids. Treatment reported: 15 to 20 received Ad26.COV2.S at low or high dose, single or two shots; several received placebo; per-sample allocation not given. Sample collection was performed on day 63 after the first vaccine or placebo injection. Clones were read by immunoSEQ multiplex PCR, and TCRdb kept only the in-frame ones, dropping some. The table has about 400,000 clones, 85% to 90% seen once; the top ten hold about 3.6%.

This rearrangement joins TRBV6-5 to TRBJ2-5, with D unclear. This TCR came from a person aged 18-65 years who received the Ad26.COV2.S COVID-19 vaccine or a placebo. The input for sequencing was peripheral blood, taken in a trial of Ad26.COV2.S vaccine versus placebo. CDR3 nucleotides: TGTGCCAGCAGTTACCCCCGAGAGACCCAGTACTTC. Translation: CASSYPRETQYF.